These T cell receptor beta chains were read from a single sample in a study of identical twins. TCRdb re-derived calls from the 5' RACE reads in MiXCR, one entry per CDR3 protein. Here the sample spans approximately 700,000 distinct CDR3 sequences, 6.1% being singletons. The sample comprised naive T cells sorted from blood. The source is a man aged 18-30 years in good health. The CDR3 runs from the conserved cysteine through the conserved F or W. D genes are given only for firm matches. Rows may omit the clone size; those that give it use once, few, many or a size class.

D	V	length	size	J	DNA	CDR3
TRBD2	TRBV20-1	13	.	TRBJ2-5	TGCAGTGCTAGACTAGCGGTTCAAGAGACCCAGTACTTC	CSARLAVQETQYF
TRBD1	TRBV5-1	13	few	TRBJ2-5	TGCGCCAGCGCCAGGGGGTTCGATGAGACCCAGTACTTC	CASARGFDETQYF
.	TRBV4-2	14	many	TRBJ2-2	TGTGCCAGCAGCCAAGATACCCATTCCGAGGAGCTGTTTTTT	CASSQDTHSEELFF
TRBD2	TRBV15	17	many	TRBJ2-5	TGTGCCACCAGCAGAGATCTGGTAGCGGGAGCCCAAGAGACCCAGTACTTC	CATSRDLVAGAQETQYF
TRBD2	TRBV19	15	few	TRBJ2-1	TGTGCCAGTAGGCTAGCGGGAGCCTGGCCAAATGAGCAGTTCTTC	CASRLAGAWPNEQFF
TRBD1	TRBV5-5	14	few	TRBJ1-1	TGTGCCAGCAGCCACCCTACAGGGGACTACGAAGCTTTCTTT	CASSHPTGDYEAFF
.	TRBV20-1	16	many	TRBJ2-5	TGCAGTGCTAACGGTGGGGGACCCCGAAGGGGAGAGACCCAGTACTTC	CSANGGGPRRGETQYF
.	TRBV20-1	16	many	TRBJ2-2	TGCAGTGCTAGAGATCGGTCTCAGTCGAACACCGGGGAGCTGTTTTTT	CSARDRSQSNTGELFF
.	TRBV6-1	15	many	TRBJ1-1	TGTGCCAGCAGTCGGGGGGGCGGAGTGAACACTGAAGCTTTCTTT	CASSRGGGVNTEAFF
TRBD1	TRBV7-9	15	.	TRBJ2-5	TGTGCCAGCAGCTTGATCGGACAGGGGATGGAGACCCAGTACTTC	CASSLIGQGMETQYF
.	TRBV7-6	14	many	TRBJ2-1	TGTGCCAGCAGCTTAGCGGGGGGTGTGTTTGAACAGTTCTTC	CASSLAGGVFEQFF
TRBD2	TRBV11-2	18	many	TRBJ2-4	TGTGCCAGCAGCCAAACGAGACCGGGACTAGCGTTTATAAACATTCAGTACTTC	CASSQTRPGLAFINIQYF
TRBD1	TRBV7-8	15	.	TRBJ2-1	TGTGCCAGCAGCTGGGGACAGGGGAGTTCGGCTGAGCAGTTCTTC	CASSWGQGSSAEQFF
.	TRBV7-2	15	few	TRBJ1-6	TGTGCCAGCAGCTTAGAAGGGGCCTATAATTCACCCCTCCACTTT	CASSLEGAYNSPLHF
.	TRBV4-2	15	.	TRBJ2-2	TGTGCCAGCAGCCAAGGACTGGAGAACACCGGGGAGCTGTTTTTT	CASSQGLENTGELFF
.	TRBV20-1	14	few	TRBJ1-3	TGCAGTGCTAGATTGGGGAGCTCTGGAAACACCATATATTTT	CSARLGSSGNTIYF
TRBD1	TRBV29-1	15	.	TRBJ2-2	TGCAGCGTGGACACAGGGGTTTTTAACACCGGGGAGCTGTTTTTT	CSVDTGVFNTGELFF